Listed below are T cell receptor beta chains from one sample, sequenced in a study of control samples from healthy donors and cancer patients. TCRdb keeps only in-frame clones here, not all; method: immunoSEQ multiplex PCR. The sample carries roughly 30,000 clones, 87% recorded once. The sample was PBMCs. These receptors were collected from a woman in her thirties or forties with lung cancer. The CDR3 runs from the conserved cysteine through the conserved F or W. Fields, in order: V gene, clone size, D gene, J gene, CDR3 protein, CDR3 DNA. D genes are given only for firm matches. The size field is filled for only some rows; it gives once, few, many or a size class.

V: TRBV4-1; size: -; D: -; J: TRBJ1-4; CDR3: CASSQGDSESGELFF; DNA: TGCGCCAGCAGCCAAGGAGACAGCGAGAGTGGGGAACTGTTTTTT
V: TRBV6-1; size: -; D: TRBD2; J: TRBJ2-1; CDR3: CASSEAILAGAYNEQFF; DNA: TGTGCCAGCAGTGAAGCCATACTAGCGGGGGCCTACAATGAGCAGTTCTTC
V: TRBV7-9; size: -; D: -; J: TRBJ2-5; CDR3: CASSFRGGPQETQYF; DNA: TGTGCCAGCAGCTTTAGGGGGGGCCCTCAAGAGACCCAGTACTTC
V: TRBV7-9; size: -; D: TRBD1; J: TRBJ2-7; CDR3: CASSYGTAYEQYF; DNA: TGTGCCAGCAGCTACGGGACAGCCTACGAGCAGTACTTC
V: TRBV2; size: -; D: -; J: TRBJ1-3; CDR3: CASRDRVVNTIYF; DNA: TGTGCCAGCAGGGACAGAGTCGTAAACACCATATATTTT
V: TRBV6-2/TRBV6-3; size: -; D: TRBD1; J: TRBJ1-1; CDR3: CASSYDLTGWNTEAFF; DNA: TGTGCCAGCAGTTACGACCTGACAGGGTGGAACACTGAAGCTTTCTTT
V: TRBV28; size: -; D: TRBD1; J: TRBJ2-1; CDR3: CASSSATGTEFYNEQFF; DNA: TGTGCCAGCAGTTCAGCCACCGGGACAGAATTCTACAATGAGCAGTTCTTC
V: TRBV19; size: once; D: -; J: TRBJ2-4; CDR3: CASSTPGRENIQYF; DNA: TGTGCCAGTAGTACCCCGGGCAGGGAAAACATTCAGTACTTC
V: TRBV7-2; size: -; D: TRBD2; J: TRBJ2-3; CDR3: CASSAWTSSTDTQYF; DNA: TGTGCCAGCAGCGCCTGGACTAGTAGCACAGATACGCAGTATTTT
V: TRBV7-9; size: -; D: -; J: TRBJ2-7; CDR3: CASASDRTYEQYF; DNA: TGTGCCAGCGCCTCTGACAGGACCTACGAGCAGTACTTC
V: TRBV5-1; size: -; D: TRBD1; J: TRBJ2-7; CDR3: CASSFLGQGDYEQYF; DNA: TGCGCCAGCAGCTTTCTGGGACAGGGGGACTACGAGCAGTACTTC
V: TRBV24-1; size: -; D: -; J: TRBJ1-2; CDR3: CATSDPGRGAGYTF; DNA: TGTGCCACCAGTGACCCCGGGAGGGGGGCTGGCTACACCTTC
V: TRBV4-1; size: -; D: -; J: TRBJ1-4; CDR3: CASSRPDATNEKLFF; DNA: TGCGCCAGCAGCCGCCCGGACGCAACTAATGAAAAACTGTTTTTT
V: TRBV6-1; size: -; D: -; J: TRBJ2-5; CDR3: CASSDYNWGTQYF; DNA: TGTGCCAGCAGTGATTACAACTGGGGGACCCAGTACTTC
V: TRBV7-8; size: -; D: -; J: TRBJ1-6; CDR3: CASSPIARNSPLHF; DNA: TGTGCCAGCAGCCCTATAGCACGGAATTCACCCCTCCACTTT
V: TRBV7-2; size: -; D: -; J: TRBJ1-5; CDR3: CASSPGRAGPQHF; DNA: TGTGCCAGCAGCCCAGGGCGGGCTGGGCCCCAGCATTTT
V: TRBV2; size: -; D: -; J: TRBJ1-2; CDR3: CASTGDPVVGYTF; DNA: TGTGCCAGCACGGGGGACCCGGTAGTGGGCTACACCTTC